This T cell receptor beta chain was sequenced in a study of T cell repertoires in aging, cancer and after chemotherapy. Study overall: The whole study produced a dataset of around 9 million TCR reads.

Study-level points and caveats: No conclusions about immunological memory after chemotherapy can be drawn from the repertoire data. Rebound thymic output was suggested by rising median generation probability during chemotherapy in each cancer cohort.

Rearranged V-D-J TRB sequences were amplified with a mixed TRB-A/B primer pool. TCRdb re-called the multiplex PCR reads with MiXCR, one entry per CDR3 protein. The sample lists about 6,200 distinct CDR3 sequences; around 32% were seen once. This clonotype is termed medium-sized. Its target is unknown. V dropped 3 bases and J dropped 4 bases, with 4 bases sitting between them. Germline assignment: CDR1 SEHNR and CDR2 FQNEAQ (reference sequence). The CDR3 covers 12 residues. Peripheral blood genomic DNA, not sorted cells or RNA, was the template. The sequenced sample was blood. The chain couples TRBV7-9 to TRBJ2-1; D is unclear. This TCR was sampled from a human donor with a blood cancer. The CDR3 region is CASSFGYNEQFF. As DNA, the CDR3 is TGTGCCAGCAGCTTCGGATACAATGAGCAGTTCTTC.